The following is a TCR beta chain sequence with its context. Which antigen it targets is not known. No quality values exist for individual bases; no much larger clone is one base distant. Taken from the germline V gene, the CDR1 and CDR2 loops are SNHLY and FYNNEI. V sheds 3 bases and J sheds 10 bases, leaving 10 bases between their ends. From its cysteine to its phenylalanine, the CDR3 spans 12 amino acids. Here the CDR3 DNA is all that survives: 36 bases in frame from base 1. Participants in the prospective study were aged roughly 18 to 100 years, lived in over 20 United States geographic areas, and enrolled through a virtual design. To assign participants to cohorts, the prospective study relied on clinical history that participants themselves reported in a screening survey and a study questionnaire. In the prospective study, mobile phlebotomists collected whole blood, serum and a nasopharyngeal or oropharyngeal swab from each participant. Participants in the prospective study had the option to provide additional blood draws and questionnaires over a roughly two-month period. Blood samples from the prospective study were shipped frozen or at room temperature prior to DNA extraction.

These data come from a study of blood T cell repertoires in COVID-19 (dated by TCRdb to 2018 to 2021). Turning to the overall study: Collaborator samples came from the United States, Italy and Spain and covered acute and convalescent phases of COVID-19. The prospective study material was composed of cDNA or gDNA derived from T cells, B-cell-depleted T cells, or PBMCs. The dataset comprised deeply sampled blood TCRbeta repertoires from subjects exposed to, actively infected with, or recovered from COVID-19. The repertoires were released in a freely available public database meant as a resource for research on the immune response to SARS-CoV-2. The samples were drawn from two sources: the first 160 participants of the ongoing ImmuneRACE study, and 950 to 1,500 subjects contributed by 6 global collaborators. The sample metadata nearly always contained a de-identified subject ID, COVID-19 status, age in years and sex. Where HLA class I and class II types were available, the types were taken from metadata supplied by the sample provider, not from assay-based typing. The paper as a whole reports these results and caveats: How much clinical and demographic metadata was included differed by source and by participant, and the metadata was provided uncurated.

TCRbeta CDR3 regions were amplified from genomic DNA using the immunoSEQ Assay, a bias-controlled multiplex PCR. In the paper's pipeline: The number of nucleated cells in each sample was estimated by amplification of reference gene primers within the assay. To quantify the absolute abundance of each unique TCRbeta CDR3 rearrangement, sequence reads were collapsed and filtered. For each sample, productive Simpson clonality was calculated by taking the square root of Simpson's diversity index across productive rearrangements. TCRdb's version of the immuneACCESS table is confined to in-frame rearrangements and falls short of the full clone set. An unresolved V gene accounts for under half of the shortfall where checked; the remainder is of unknown origin. D and trimming come from the DNA, and the V and J calls and clone size come from that table. This sample comprises about 280,000 clones, around 89% of them detected only once. The ten most abundant clones make up roughly 1.5% of the sample.

Sequencing was done on a sample of PBMCs or T cells enriched from blood (not recorded which). The TCR originated in a woman younger than 30 with acute COVID-19. The rearrangement joined TRBV2 to TRBJ2-1; matching of 5 bases hints at TRBD1 as the D gene. In nucleotide form, the sequence is TGTGCCAGCAGTGACCCAAGGACAGAGCAGTTCTTC. It specifies CASSDPRTEQFF. The CDR3, completed at both ends by the reference TRBV2 and TRBJ2-1 genes, gives the full variable domain EPEVTQTPSHQVTQMGQEVILRCVPISNHLYFYWYRQILGQKVEFLVSFYNNEISEKSEIFDDQFSVERPDGSNFTLKIRSTKLEDSAMYFCASSDPRTEQFFGPGTRLTVL.